Shown below are 8 T cell receptor beta chains from a single sample sequenced in a study of shared T cell receptors in the human thymus. Some clones are missing from TCRdb's copy, which holds only in-frame ones; the method was immunoSEQ multiplex PCR. The sample holds about 660,000 clones, more than 75% seen once. This sample was also put to use in a study of human thymus T cells.

The specimen was thymocytes. The receptor set was obtained from a boy under three years old with a congenital heart defect.

There are a few counts of this clone. The chain is built from TRBV5-6 and TRBJ2-5, with 8 bases identical to TRBD2. Losses at the gene ends were 0 bases for V and 3 bases for J; bases not matched to a gene: 10. Germline values: CDR1 SGHDT, CDR2 YYEEEE. This CDR3 comprises 17 residues. CDR3 in DNA: TGTGCCAGCAGCTTGGGCACGGGGGGGCCCCCAGAAGAGACCCAGTACTTC. This encodes CASSLGTGGPPEETQYF.

V gene TRBV4-2 combines with J gene TRBJ2-7; perhaps TRBD1 as D (6 bases). This CDR3 spans 13 amino acids. Germline V lookup: CDR1 LGHNA, CDR2 YNFKEQ. The V and J ends lost 0 bases and 7 bases respectively, with 10 bases between them. CDR3 region: CASSQDRGREQYF. DNA for the CDR3: TGTGCCAGCAGCCAAGACAGGGGCAGGGAGCAGTACTTC.

V and J are TRBV6-5 and TRBJ2-7; TRBD2 matches at 8 bases. V lost 5 bases and J lost 6; bases outside the gene matches: 12. Germline CDR1 is MNHEY and CDR2 is SVGAGI. The CDR3 runs to 15 residues. The DNA of the CDR3 is TGTGCCAGCAGTACCCGCGGGGGGACCTCTACCGAGCAGTACTTC. The encoded protein is CASSTRGGTSTEQYF.

V usage is TRBV27 and J usage is TRBJ2-7; perhaps TRBD2 as D (7 bases). CDR1 MNHEY and CDR2 SMNVEV come from the germline V gene (reference sequence). V was trimmed by 5 bases and J by 1 base, leaving 18 bases between them. The CDR3 has 16 residues. DNA of the CDR3: TGTGCCAGCAGTATGGGAAAGGGGGGAGGGTCCTACGAGCAGTACTTC. This sequence encodes CASSMGKGGGSYEQYF.

A word on this clone: A read error may account for a junction end that differs from germline. Different DNA sequences within this sample yield the same CDR3. The chain joins TRBV4-3 to TRBJ1-6, with TRBD1 matching 7 bases. Germline loops: CDR1 LGHNA, CDR2 YSLEER. This CDR3 has 16 amino acids. CDR3 sequence reads: CASSQECRDSNSPLHF. CDR3 DNA: TGCGCCAGCAGCCAAGAGTGTCGGGACAGTAATTCCCCCCTCCACTTT.

This chain joins TRBV30 and TRBJ2-4; D possibly corresponds to TRBD1 (6 bases). The germline CDR1 and CDR2 sequences are GTSNPN and SVGIG (reference sequence). The CDR3 loop spans 12 amino acids. V was pared by 7 bases and J by 5 bases, with 12 bases between. The CDR3, as DNA: TGTGCCTTATTAAGGACAGAAAACATTCAGTACTTC. The encoded protein is CALLRTENIQYF.

The rearrangement joins TRBV4-2 to TRBJ2-1; D is uncertain. With 0 bases removed from V and 15 bases from J, the gap between germline ends came to 6 bases. Germline V gene data show CDR1 as LGHNA and CDR2 as YNFKEQ. The CDR3 runs to 10 residues. The CDR3 loop reads CASSQDRVFF. CDR3 bases: TGTGCCAGCAGCCAAGATCGGGTGTTCTTC.

This clone was observed a handful of times. The chain uses TRBV19 and TRBJ1-1, with TRBD1 matching over 8 bases. Germline V gene lookup returns CDR1 LNHDA and CDR2 SQIVND (reference sequence). The CDR3 totals 13 residues. Trimming removed 6 bases from V and 5 bases from J; junction bases left unmatched: 5. The DNA of the CDR3 is TGTGCCAGTAGGACAGGGGCTGGGACTGAAGCTTTCTTT. Protein: CASRTGAGTEAFF.